These 25 T cell receptor beta chains came from one sample sequenced in a study of T cells in women clearing cervical HPV infection. Generated by immunoSEQ multiplex PCR, the TCRdb table keeps only in-frame clones and is missing some. The repertoire shows about 22,000 clones; the top ten hold around a tenth. The sample comprised blood buffy coat. The receptors originated from a woman aged 18 to 75 with a cervical HPV16 infection that either progressed to CIN3+ or cleared (not recorded which).

About this clone: The read finishes 3 residues shy of the CDR3 end, and the germline J gene is used to complete it. The chain has TRBV19 and TRBJ1-2; TRBD1 matches at 9 bases. Per the germline V gene, CDR1 is LNHDA and CDR2 is SQIVND (reference sequence). With 6 bases clipped from V and 4 bases from J, the junction kept 15 bases outside the gene matches. The CDR3 is made up of 17 amino acids. The CDR3 here is CASSSPGTGPGVYGYTF. CDR3 bases read: TGTGCCAGTAGCAGTCCCGGGACAGGGCCCGGGGTCTATGGC.

Note on this clone: Coverage ceases 3 residues before the CDR3 finishes, and the germline J gene fills in the end. The chain uses TRBV5-1 and TRBJ1-2; TRBD1 agrees at 7 bases. Unmatched junction bases numbered 10, after V lost 4 bases and J lost 4 bases. CDR3 size: 15 residues. Germline V gene lookup returns CDR1 SGHRS and CDR2 YFSETQ. The sequenced CDR3 bases are TGCGCCAGCAGCGGGCAACAGGGGAGTACCTATGGC. Protein: CASSGQQGSTYG. The whole CDR3 sequence is CASSGQQGSTYGYTF.

For this clone: The CDR3 extends 3 residues past the end of the read, so its final part is completed from the germline J gene. V is TRBV19 and J is TRBJ1-1, with 8 bases fitting TRBD1. Germline assignment: CDR1 LNHDA and CDR2 SQIVND (reference sequence). The CDR3 extends over 14 amino acids. V shed 6 bases and J 3 bases; nucleotides not matched to a gene: 6. Incomplete CDR3 DNA: TGTGCCAGTAGCAGGACAGGGTGGTACACTGAA. Its translation: CASSRTGWYTE. The CDR3 in its entirety is CASSRTGWYTEAFF.

This clone is medium-sized by frequency. The CDR3 end is not reached by the read, which stops 3 residues before it; the germline J gene fills it in. The chain links TRBV7-8 to TRBJ2-5, with unresolved D. This CDR3 is 12 amino acids long. The V end lost 3 bases, the J end lost 7 bases, and 9 bases lay between the germline ends. The germline V gene has CDR1 SGHVS and CDR2 FQNEAQ. CDR3 amino acids: CASSFTVGTQYF. The CDR3 bases that were read are TGTGCCAGCAGCTTTACGGTCGGGACC.

A word on this clone: The read ends 3 residues before the CDR3 terminus; that terminus is restored from the germline J gene. The chain employs TRBV20-1 and TRBJ1-4; D may be TRBD1 (5 bases). Between the trimmed V and J ends, which lost 0 bases and 5 bases, there was a span of 13 bases. The CDR3 extends over 15 amino acids. Looked up from germline, CDR1 is DFQATT and CDR2 is SNEGSKA (reference sequence). The CDR3 loop reads CSARDFNRLNEKLFF. The DNA read from the CDR3 is TGCAGTGCTAGAGATTTTAACAGGTTGAATGAAAAA.

Turning to this clone: A junction boundary mismatches the germline segment, possibly from a read error. With the read ending 3 residues before the CDR3 end, the germline J gene is used to fill in that end. This chain joins TRBV4-2 and TRBJ1-1; perhaps TRBD1 as D (5 bases). The CDR3 spans 18 residues. Per germline, CDR1 LGHNA and CDR2 YNFKEQ. Incomplete CDR3 DNA: TGCGCCAGCAGCCAAGATAAAAGGGGCCGGGATTCTTCCACTGAA. Translating gives CASSQDKRGRDSSTE. The full CDR3 protein reads CASSQDKRGRDSSTEAFF.

Regarding this clone: The read stops 3 residues short of the end of the CDR3; the missing end is completed from the germline J gene. The chain carries TRBV7-9 and TRBJ2-2; TRBD1 is a possible D gene (5 bases). Germline CDR1 SEHNR, CDR2 FQNEAQ (reference sequence). CDR3 length: 15 residues. V was pared by 3 bases and J by 1 base, with 9 bases between. CDR3 in amino acids: CASSFDRRNTGELFF. The covered CDR3 bases are TGTGCCAGCAGCTTCGACAGAAGGAACACCGGGGAG.

Worth noting for this clone: The sequenced fragment ends 3 residues before the CDR3 boundary, so the rest is inferred from the germline J gene. The rearrangement links TRBV5-5 to TRBJ2-7; D perhaps matches TRBD2 (6 bases). Germline-derived CDR1 and CDR2 are SGHKS and YYEKEE (reference sequence). The CDR3 covers 15 residues. V shed 7 bases and J shed 0 bases, with 17 bases lying between them. Incomplete CDR3 DNA: TGTGCCAGCGGCCCGCTAGCGCCCAGCTCCTACGAG. Its translation is CASGPLAPSSYE. The full CDR3 protein reads CASGPLAPSSYEQYF.

Details on this clone: The CDR3 end lies 3 residues beyond the end of the read and is filled in from the germline J gene. V and J are TRBV14 and TRBJ2-7; D unclear. CDR1 is SGHDN, CDR2 FVKESK, per germline. The V end lost 1 base, the J end lost 6 bases, and 13 bases lay between the germline ends. This CDR3 spans 14 amino acids. This CDR3 reads CASSQGGPTREQYF. The part of the CDR3 DNA that was read is TGTGCCAGCAGCCAAGGTGGGCCTACTCGCGAG. The full variable domain, completed using reference TRBV14 and TRBJ2-7, is EAGVTQFPSHSVIEKGQTVTLRCDPISGHDNLYWYRRVMGKEIKFLLHFVKESKQDESGMPNNRFLAERTGGTYSTLKVQPAELEDSGVYFCASSQGGPTREQYFGPGTRLTVT.

Note on this clone: The read terminates 3 residues before the CDR3 end, so the remaining end is supplied by the germline J gene. V is TRBV7-8 and J is TRBJ2-5, with a possible D match to TRBD1 (6 bases). The CDR3 extends over 17 amino acids. V lost 4 bases, J lost 2 bases, and 20 bases lay in between. The germline V gene encodes CDR1 SGHVS and CDR2 FQNEAQ. The sequenced CDR3 bases are TGTGCCAGCAGCTCAAAGGTGGGACAACTGATACAAGAGACC. Translating it yields CASSSKVGQLIQET. Given in full, the CDR3 is CASSSKVGQLIQETQYF.

The DNA read from the CDR3 is TGTGCCATCAAGGGGGCTGTCATGAACACTGAA. It specifies CAIKGAVMNTE. The whole CDR3 protein is CAIKGAVMNTEAFF. The chain recombines TRBV10-3 with TRBJ1-1; 7 bases are a match to TRBD1. The CDR3 end falls 3 residues outside the read, so it is completed with the germline J gene. This CDR3 contains 14 residues. CDR1 is ENHRY and CDR2 is SYGVKD in the germline V gene. Unmatched junction bases numbered 5, after V lost 7 bases and J lost 0 bases.

The CDR3 DNA, read in part, is TGCAGTGCTAGTCTGGCGGGGGGGGTCGAGACC. Amino acid sequence: CSASLAGGVET. The whole CDR3 region reads CSASLAGGVETQYF. The V gene is TRBV20-1, the J gene TRBJ2-5; TRBD2 aligns across 9 bases. The read ends 3 residues early relative to the CDR3; the germline J gene fills the gap. Germline trimming cut 3 bases from V and 5 bases from J; bases unmatched to any gene: 7. This CDR3 comprises 14 residues. Germline V CDR1 and CDR2: DFQATT, SNEGSKA (reference sequence).

A remark on this clone: The missing CDR3 end, 3 residues past where the read stops, is filled in from the germline J gene. The chain uses TRBV7-9 and TRBJ1-6, with a tentative D call TRBD1 (6 bases). The CDR3 consists of 13 residues. Deletions cut 7 bases from V and 6 bases from J, with 10 bases between. Germline V CDR1 and CDR2: SEHNR, FQNEAQ (reference sequence). This chain's CDR3 is CASNDRPNSPLHF. Partial CDR3 DNA: TGTGCCAGCAATGACAGGCCTAATTCACCC. The whole variable domain, filled in from reference TRBV7-9 and TRBJ1-6, reads DTGVSQNPRHKITKRGQNVTFRCDPISEHNRLYWYRQTLGQGPEFLTYFQNEAQLEKSRLLSDRFSAERPKGSFSTLEIQRTEQGDSAMYLCASNDRPNSPLHFGNGTRLTVT.

This CDR3 is CSARGARNEQFF. The part of the CDR3 DNA that was read is TGCAGTGCTAGGGGCGCCCGGAATGAG. The V call is TRBV20-1, the J call TRBJ2-1; D uncertain. The read terminates 3 residues ahead of where the CDR3 ends, so the germline J gene completes it. Germline-derived CDR1 and CDR2 are DFQATT and SNEGSKA (reference sequence). This CDR3 has 12 residues. V was cut by 3 bases and J by 7 bases, with 10 bases left in between.

Points on this clone: The CDR3 end falls 3 residues outside the read, so it is completed with the germline J gene. The chain recombines TRBV30 with TRBJ1-2; D is undetermined. Germline CDR1 is GTSNPN and CDR2 is SVGIG (reference sequence). The V gene lost 2 bases and the J gene lost 7 bases, with 14 bases spanning the gap. This CDR3 has 13 amino acids. The covered CDR3 bases are TGTGCCTGGAGTCCAGACTCGTTCAGTGGC. Its translation: CAWSPDSFSG. The CDR3 in full is CAWSPDSFSGYTF.

As concerns this clone: Coverage ceases 3 residues before the CDR3 finishes, and the germline J gene fills in the end. This chain joins TRBV11-3 and TRBJ1-1; D is undetermined. The CDR3 runs 13 residues. Germline V gives CDR1 SGHNT, CDR2 YENEEA. V lost 2 bases to trimming and J lost 0 bases, with 4 bases between them. This CDR3 reads CASSLSVNTEAFF. The DNA read from the CDR3 is TGTGCCAGCAGCTTATCAGTGAACACTGAA.

About this clone: The CDR3 goes on 3 residues after the read ends, and that part is filled in from the germline J gene. The J gene is TRBJ1-4, the V gene TRBV2; 8 nucleotides align to TRBD1. Per germline, CDR1 SNHLY and CDR2 FYNNEI. CDR3 length equals 19 residues. The CDR3 bases that were read are TGTGCCAGCAGCCTTAGGACAGGGAGAAACCTCTCTGGGGCCAACGTA. Residues: CASSLRTGRNLSGANV. The full CDR3 is CASSLRTGRNLSGANVLFF.

Of note for this clone: The read terminates 3 residues ahead of where the CDR3 ends, so the germline J gene completes it. This chain connects TRBV13 to TRBJ1-2, with D perhaps TRBD1 (6 bases). The germline V gene has CDR1 PRHDT and CDR2 FYEKMQ (reference sequence). This CDR3 is 15 amino acids long. Trimming cost V 5 bases and J 2 bases, with 15 bases left between them. The CDR3 region is CASSDRTRPNYGYTF. The part of the CDR3 DNA that was read is TGTGCCAGCAGCGACAGGACAAGACCAAACTATGGC.

With regard to this clone: The read terminates 3 residues before the CDR3 end, so the remaining end is supplied by the germline J gene. The J gene is TRBJ1-1, the V gene TRBV29-1; D is unclear. In germline, CDR1 is SQVTM, CDR2 ANQGSEA. The CDR3 runs 13 residues. The CDR3 sequence: CSVEDPTGSGAFF. The sequenced part of the CDR3 DNA is TGCAGCGTTGAAGATCCGACTGGTAGCGGA.

Comments on this clone: The read ends 3 residues shy of where the CDR3 ends; the end is completed using the germline J gene. The chain couples TRBV5-4 to TRBJ1-3; D possibly corresponds to TRBD1 (6 bases). With 4 bases removed from V and 2 bases from J, the gap between germline ends came to 13 bases. The CDR3 is 15 amino acids. Germline V gene sequence: CDR1 SGHNT, CDR2 YYREEE (reference sequence). This chain's CDR3 is CASSHEWGPGNTIYF. CDR3 DNA, as far as it was read: TGTGCCAGCAGCCACGAATGGGGGCCTGGAAACACC.

Details on this clone: The read is 3 residues too short to cover the CDR3 end, so that end is filled in from the germline J gene. The chain carries TRBV16 and TRBJ1-1, with TRBD1 matching 10 bases. The V gene's germline CDR1 is KGHSY and CDR2 FQNENV. The V gene end was trimmed by 4 bases and the J gene end by 6 bases; junction bases not matched to a gene: 17. This CDR3 region has 18 residues. The sequenced CDR3 bases are TGTGCCAGCAGCCTTCCCAGGACAGGGGGTTCGAGGGGCGCTGAA. It specifies CASSLPRTGGSRGAE. The entire CDR3 is CASSLPRTGGSRGAEAFF.

In regard to this clone: Read sequence stops 3 residues before the CDR3 end, and the germline J gene provides the missing end. This chain connects TRBV19 to TRBJ1-1, with TRBD1 identical over 7 bases. The CDR3 has 15 residues. Germline V gives CDR1 LNHDA, CDR2 SQIVND (reference sequence). V was clipped by 5 bases and J by 1 base; unmatched bases: 7. The sequenced CDR3 bases are TGTGCCAGTAGTCCCAGCCGGGACAGGAACACTGAA. Residues: CASSPSRDRNTE. The whole CDR3 reads CASSPSRDRNTEAFF.

A word on this clone: The read terminates 3 residues before the CDR3 end, so the remaining end is supplied by the germline J gene. The chain carries TRBV10-2 and TRBJ2-2; the match to TRBD1 covers 7 bases. Trimming cost V 2 bases and J 9 bases; bases outside gene matches: 9. This CDR3 region has 15 residues. CDR1 is WSHSY and CDR2 is SAAADI in the germline V gene. Partial CDR3 DNA: TGCGCCAGCAGTGAGGGGACAGCTCTAGGTCGGGAG. Its translation is CASSEGTALGRE. The entire CDR3 reads CASSEGTALGRELFF.

Worth noting for this clone: The CDR3 end is not reached by the read, which stops 3 residues before it; the germline J gene fills it in. This chain uses TRBV20-1 with TRBJ2-3; no reliable D call. Deletions cut 4 bases from V and 2 bases from J, with 4 bases between. CDR1 is DFQATT, CDR2 SNEGSKA, per germline (reference sequence). The length of the CDR3 is 11 residues. CDR3 in amino acids: CSATYTDTQYF. The covered CDR3 bases are TGCAGTGCTACCTACACAGATACG.

As regards this clone: The read halts 3 residues ahead of the CDR3 end, with the missing end drawn from the germline J gene. The chain carries TRBV2 and TRBJ1-6; a possible D gene is TRBD1 (6 bases). The ends were cut back, 5 bases at V and 9 bases at J, with 17 bases in the middle. The CDR3 length is 15 residues. CDR1 and CDR2 (germline): SNHLY, FYNNEI. CDR3 residues: CASSIDRRLGSPLHF. The CDR3 bases that were read are TGTGCCAGCAGTATTGACAGGAGGTTGGGTTCACCC.